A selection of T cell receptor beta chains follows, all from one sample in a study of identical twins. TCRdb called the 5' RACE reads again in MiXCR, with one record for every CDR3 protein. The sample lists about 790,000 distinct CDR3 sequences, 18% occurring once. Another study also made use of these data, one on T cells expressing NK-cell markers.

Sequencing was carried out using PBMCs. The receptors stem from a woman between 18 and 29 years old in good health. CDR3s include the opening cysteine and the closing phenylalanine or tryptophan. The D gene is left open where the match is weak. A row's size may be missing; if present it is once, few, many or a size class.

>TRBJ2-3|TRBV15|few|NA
CATSRDLKRSRAGDTQYF
TGTGCCACCAGCAGAGATCTGAAGCGTTCGAGGGCGGGAGATACGCAGTATTTT
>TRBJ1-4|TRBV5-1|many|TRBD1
CASSLGGQGGEKLFF
TGCGCCAGCAGCTTGGGGGGACAGGGTGGAGAAAAACTGTTTTTT
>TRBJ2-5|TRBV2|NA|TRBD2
CASSPGLAGGKETQYF
TGTGCCAGCAGCCCTGGACTAGCGGGGGGGAAAGAGACCCAGTACTTC
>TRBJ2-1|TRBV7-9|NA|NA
CASRLGIYEQFF
TGTGCCAGCAGGTTAGGGATTTATGAGCAGTTCTTC
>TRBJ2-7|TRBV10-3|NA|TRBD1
CAISDVRTGSYEQYF
TGTGCCATCAGTGACGTAAGGACAGGTTCCTACGAGCAGTACTTC
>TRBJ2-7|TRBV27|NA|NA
CASRDHIYEQYF
TGTGCCAGCAGGGACCACATCTACGAGCAGTACTTC
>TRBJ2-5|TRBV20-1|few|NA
CSARDRRAGETQYF
TGCAGTGCTCGGGACCGACGAGCTGGGGAGACCCAGTACTTC
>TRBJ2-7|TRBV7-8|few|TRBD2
CASSLVTGGDEQYF
TGTGCCAGCAGCTTAGTGACGGGAGGGGACGAGCAGTACTTC
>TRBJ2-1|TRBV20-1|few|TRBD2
CSARDLAGGWNEQFF
TGCAGTGCTAGAGATCTGGCGGGAGGGTGGAATGAGCAGTTCTTC
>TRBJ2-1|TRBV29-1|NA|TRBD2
CSVFHQLAARYNEQFF
TGCAGCGTTTTTCATCAGCTAGCGGCTAGATACAATGAGCAGTTCTTC
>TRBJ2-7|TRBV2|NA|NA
CASTGEGYEQYF
TGTGCCAGCACAGGGGAAGGGTACGAGCAGTACTTC
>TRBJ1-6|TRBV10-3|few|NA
CAIRRGATETYNSPLHF
TGTGCCATCAGGAGAGGGGCGACAGAGACTTATAATTCACCCCTCCACTTT
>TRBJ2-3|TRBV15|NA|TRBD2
CATSRDAGTRIDTQYF
TGTGCCACCAGCAGAGATGCCGGGACTAGAATTGATACGCAGTATTTT
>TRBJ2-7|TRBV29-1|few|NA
CSVAGTGSTSYEQYF
TGCAGCGTTGCGGGAACAGGGTCCACATCCTACGAGCAGTACTTC
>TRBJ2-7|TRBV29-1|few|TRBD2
CSVEKTSGSTAEQYF
TGCAGCGTTGAAAAAACTAGCGGGAGTACAGCCGAGCAGTACTTC
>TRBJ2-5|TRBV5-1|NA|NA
CASSLFSPGETQYF
TGCGCCAGCAGCTTGTTTTCCCCGGGAGAGACCCAGTACTTC
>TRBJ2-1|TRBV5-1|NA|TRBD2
CASSASTSWSSYNEQFF
TGCGCCAGCAGCGCGTCGACTAGCTGGAGCTCCTACAATGAGCAGTTCTTC
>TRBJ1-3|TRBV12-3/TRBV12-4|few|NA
CASSFDTGNTIYF
TGTGCCAGCAGCTTTGACACCGGAAACACCATATATTTT
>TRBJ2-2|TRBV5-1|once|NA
CASSIPTGELFF
TGCGCCAGCTCTATCCCCACCGGGGAGCTGTTTTTT
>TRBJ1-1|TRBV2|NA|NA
CASSVNLRNTEAFF
TGTGCCAGCAGTGTTAATTTAAGAAACACTGAAGCTTTCTTT
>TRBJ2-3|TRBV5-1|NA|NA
CASRASSSQDTQYF
TGCGCCAGCAGGGCATCTAGCAGCCAAGATACGCAGTATTTT
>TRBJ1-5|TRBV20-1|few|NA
CSAIGPGPNQPQHF
TGCAGTGCTATCGGACCAGGGCCTAATCAGCCCCAGCATTTT
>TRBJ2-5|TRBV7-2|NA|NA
CASSLAGRGAQTQYF
TGTGCCAGCAGCTTGGCGGGCAGAGGAGCGCAGACCCAGTACTTC
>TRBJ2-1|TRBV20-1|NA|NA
CSARGAPYNEQFF
TGCAGTGCTCGGGGGGCCCCCTACAATGAGCAGTTCTTC
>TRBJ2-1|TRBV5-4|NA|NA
CASSWEPERNEQFF
TGTGCCAGCAGCTGGGAACCCGAGCGCAATGAGCAGTTCTTC
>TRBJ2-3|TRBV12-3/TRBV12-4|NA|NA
CASSPGSWFSSTDTQYF
TGTGCCAGCAGTCCAGGATCCTGGTTTTCTAGCACAGATACGCAGTATTTT
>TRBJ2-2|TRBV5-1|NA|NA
CATPDPTGELFF
TGCGCCACTCCTGACCCCACCGGGGAGCTGTTTTTT
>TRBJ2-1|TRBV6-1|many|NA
CASSTPGSSREQFF
TGTGCCAGCAGTACCCCGGGGTCTAGCCGCGAGCAGTTCTTC
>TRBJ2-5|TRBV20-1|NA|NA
CSARDVRTQVTQYF
TGCAGTGCTAGAGATGTGAGGACCCAGGTCACCCAGTACTTC
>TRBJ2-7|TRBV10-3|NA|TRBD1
CAISESGGQGSEQYF
TGTGCCATCAGTGAGTCGGGGGGACAGGGTTCCGAGCAGTACTTC
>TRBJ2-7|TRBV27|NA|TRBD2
CASSPGTSGRYEQYF
TGTGCCAGCAGTCCGGGGACTAGCGGGAGATACGAGCAGTACTTC
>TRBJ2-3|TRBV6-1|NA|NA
CASRTRPSPSDTQYF
TGTGCCAGCAGGACCCGCCCTTCCCCATCGGATACGCAGTATTTT
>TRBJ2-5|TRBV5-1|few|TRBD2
CASSPGTSGSLQETQYF
TGCGCCAGCAGCCCCGGGACTAGCGGGAGCTTACAAGAGACCCAGTACTTC
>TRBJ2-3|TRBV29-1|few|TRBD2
CSVFGTSGSADTQYF
TGCAGCGTATTTGGGACTAGCGGGAGCGCAGATACGCAGTATTTT